A single sample is the source of the 29 T cell receptor beta chains below, sequenced in a study of T cell clonality in common variable immunodeficiency. TCRdb's copy holds only in-frame clones and misses some; the assay was immunoSEQ multiplex PCR. The sample has about 30,000 clones, none seen only once. Sequencing used peripheral blood mononuclear cells. These receptor sequences come from a person between 18 and 75 years old in good health.

This clone has a handful of counts. The CDR3 end lies 3 residues beyond the end of the read and is filled in from the germline J gene. The chain couples TRBV7-9 to TRBJ1-6; D possibly corresponds to TRBD1 (5 bases). Trimming pared 4 bases from V and 4 bases from J, leaving 11 bases between. The CDR3 length is 15 residues. Germline V gene data show CDR1 as SEHNR and CDR2 as FQNEAQ (reference sequence). The CDR3 DNA, read in part, is TGTGCCAGCAGCTCGGTGGGGGGATATAATTCACCC. It is translated as CASSSVGGYNSP. The whole CDR3 reads CASSSVGGYNSPLHF.

This clone has ten or more counts. The sequenced CDR3 bases are TGTGCCAGCAGCCACGCGGAGACC. Translating gives CASSHAET. The whole CDR3 protein is CASSHAETQYF. The chain joins TRBV14 to TRBJ2-5; D is ambiguous. The CDR3 goes on 3 residues after the read ends, and that part is filled in from the germline J gene. Germline values: CDR1 SGHDN, CDR2 FVKESK. The V end lost 3 bases, the J end lost 5 bases, and 4 bases lay between the germline ends. This CDR3 region has 11 residues.

This clone was detected only a few times. From the germline J gene comes the end of the CDR3, since the read stops 3 residues before it. The J gene is TRBJ1-5, the V gene TRBV11-2; D gene unclear. V shed 1 base and J shed 4 bases, with 5 bases lying between them. In germline, CDR1 is SGHAT, CDR2 FQNNGV. The CDR3 sequence is 13 residues long. The CDR3 sequence: CASSLALNQPQHF. The covered CDR3 bases are TGTGCCAGCAGCTTAGCACTGAATCAGCCC.

This clone was picked up many times. The CDR3 goes on 3 residues after the read ends, and that part is filled in from the germline J gene. V is TRBV23-1 and J is TRBJ2-3; perhaps TRBD1 as D (5 bases). TRBV23-1 is classed as an ORF, of uncertain function. Trimming took off 0 bases at V and 0 bases at J, with 13 bases between the two ends. CDR3 length equals 17 residues. The CDR3 spells CASSQSPTAWSTDTQYF. CDR3 DNA, as far as it was read: TGCGCCAGCAGTCAATCCCCGACAGCCTGGAGCACAGATACG.

This clone was observed many times. One junction end does not reproduce the germline sequence, and a read error may be involved. The read gets to within 3 residues of the CDR3 end, and the germline J gene fills in the rest. This chain uses TRBV4-2 with TRBJ2-1; tentative D call: TRBD1 (6 bases). The CDR3 loop spans 15 amino acids. CDR1 LGHNA and CDR2 YNFKEQ come from the germline V gene. The CDR3 region is CASSQQGEGYNEQFF. The CDR3 bases that were read are TGCGCCAGCAGCCAACAGGGCGAGGGGTACAATGAG.

In the case of this clone: The CDR3 end lies 3 residues beyond the end of the read and is filled in from the germline J gene. The rearrangement uses TRBV5-6 and TRBJ2-3, with D possibly being TRBD2 (6 bases). The CDR3 covers 15 residues. Germline CDR1 and CDR2: SGHDT and YYEEEE. The CDR3 spells CASSSPILARETQYF. The DNA read from the CDR3 is TGTGCCAGCAGCTCTCCCATACTAGCACGCGAGACG.

Points on this clone: The CDR3 is cut off 3 residues early in the read; its end comes from the germline J gene. V gene TRBV10-3 combines with J gene TRBJ2-7, with 7 positions matching TRBD1. This CDR3 region has 15 residues. V shed 2 bases and J 4 bases; nucleotides not matched to a gene: 8. The germline gives CDR1 ENHRY, CDR2 SYGVKD. CDR3 in amino acids: CAISEPRDSGYEQYF. The sequenced part of the CDR3 DNA is TGTGCCATCAGTGAGCCCCGGGACAGTGGGTACGAG.

This clone was detected ten times or more. The read finishes 3 residues shy of the CDR3 end, and the germline J gene is used to complete it. The V call is TRBV19, the J call TRBJ2-7; a possible D gene is TRBD1 (6 bases). The germline gives CDR1 LNHDA, CDR2 SQIVND (reference sequence). Trimming pared 3 bases from V and 5 bases from J, leaving 14 bases between. The CDR3 loop spans 14 amino acids. This CDR3 is CASSMWQGTHEQYF. CDR3 DNA, as far as it was read: TGTGCCAGTAGTATGTGGCAGGGGACCCACGAG.

In its sample, this clone was seen many times. The read ends 3 residues before the CDR3 terminus; that terminus is restored from the germline J gene. The chain couples TRBV7-3 to TRBJ2-2; D remains ambiguous. V lost 3 bases and J 0 bases, leaving 5 bases between the germline ends. CDR1 is SGHTA and CDR2 is FQGTGA in the germline V gene. CDR3 length: 14 residues. Here the CDR3 reads CASSFSANTGELFF. The CDR3 bases that were read are TGTGCCAGCAGCTTTTCCGCGAACACCGGGGAG. Combining the CDR3 with reference TRBV7-3 and TRBJ2-2 gives the whole variable domain GAGVSQTPSNKVTEKGKYVELRCDPISGHTALYWYRQSLGQGPEFLIYFQGTGAADDSGLPNDRFFAVRPEGSVSTLKIQRTERGDSAVYLCASSFSANTGELFFGEGSRLTVL.

This clone was picked up many times. The CDR3 is cut off 3 residues early in the read; its end comes from the germline J gene. This chain uses TRBV7-9 with TRBJ1-2; 7 nucleotides agree with TRBD1. The length of the CDR3 is 12 residues. CDR1 and CDR2 from the germline V gene are SEHNR and FQNEAQ (reference sequence). V was clipped by 4 bases and J by 7 bases; unmatched bases: 3. The CDR3 protein is CASSSAGGGYTF. Incomplete CDR3 DNA: TGTGCCAGCAGCTCCGCAGGGGGTGGC.

This clone was seen many times. The read halts 3 residues ahead of the CDR3 end, with the missing end drawn from the germline J gene. This chain links TRBV18 with TRBJ1-5; 8 positions agree with TRBD1. The V and J ends lost 5 bases and 5 bases, in that order; junction bases with no gene match: 5. The CDR3 covers 14 residues. Per germline, CDR1 KGHSH and CDR2 LQKENI. The DNA read from the CDR3 is TGTGCCAGCTCAGGACAGGGTGGGGATCAGCCC. Translation: CASSGQGGDQP. The full CDR3 reads CASSGQGGDQPQHF.

CDR3 DNA (partial): TGTGCCAGCAGCTTAATCGGGGGCACAGATACG. This encodes CASSLIGGTDT. The CDR3 in full is CASSLIGGTDTQYF. This sequence joins TRBV7-8 and TRBJ2-3, with D tentatively TRBD2 (5 bases). The CDR3 end falls 3 residues outside the read, so it is completed with the germline J gene. V shed 2 bases and J shed 1 base, with 7 bases lying between them. The CDR3 has 14 amino acids. Germline V gene data show CDR1 as SGHVS and CDR2 as FQNEAQ.

With respect to this clone: The CDR3 end falls 3 residues outside the read, so it is completed with the germline J gene. J is TRBJ1-2 and V is TRBV20-1, with TRBD1 as a possible D gene (6 bases). Germline CDR1 is DFQATT and CDR2 is SNEGSKA (reference sequence). There are 14 residues in the CDR3. The CDR3 here is CSASPSQGLFDYTF. The CDR3 bases that were read are TGCAGTGCTAGTCCGTCACAGGGCCTCTTCGAC.

The table lists this clone with many counts. The read ends 3 residues shy of where the CDR3 ends; the end is completed using the germline J gene. This chain uses TRBV7-8 with TRBJ2-7; 10 bases agree with TRBD1. Germline loops: CDR1 SGHVS, CDR2 FQNEAQ. The CDR3 has 16 amino acids. J was trimmed by 2 bases and V by 1 base; bases with no gene match: 5. CDR3 protein: CASSLGGQGSPYEQYF. The sequenced CDR3 bases are TGTGCCAGCAGCTTAGGGGGACAGGGGTCCCCCTACGAG.

This clone was seen more than once but under ten times. The read ends 3 residues shy of where the CDR3 ends; the end is completed using the germline J gene. This rearrangement joins TRBV2 to TRBJ1-5; maybe TRBD1 (6 bases). Trimming took off 7 bases at V and 5 bases at J, with 12 bases between the two ends. The CDR3 is 13 amino acids. Germline V gene data show CDR1 as SNHLY and CDR2 as FYNNEI. Incomplete CDR3 DNA: TGTGCCAGCACCCGACAGGCCTATCAGCCC. This sequence encodes CASTRQAYQP. The whole CDR3 region reads CASTRQAYQPQHF. Combining the CDR3 with reference TRBV2 and TRBJ1-5 gives the whole variable domain EPEVTQTPSHQVTQMGQEVILRCVPISNHLYFYWYRQILGQKVEFLVSFYNNEISEKSEIFDDQFSVERPDGSNFTLKIRSTKLEDSAMYFCASTRQAYQPQHFGDGTRLSIL.

In this sample, this clone turned up many times. Sequencing ends 3 residues short of the CDR3 end; the germline J gene provides the rest. V is TRBV7-3 and J is TRBJ1-3; 7 bases are a match to TRBD1. V was pared by 5 bases and J by 3 bases, with 7 bases of the junction left unmatched. The CDR3 consists of 15 residues. Germline V lookup: CDR1 SGHTA, CDR2 FQGTGA. CDR3 DNA, as far as it was read: TGTGCCAGCAGCCGACAGGGAGGTGGTGGAAACACC. It yields the protein CASSRQGGGGNT. The entire CDR3 protein is CASSRQGGGGNTIYF.

This clone was observed a handful of times. Sequencing ends 3 residues short of the CDR3 end; the germline J gene provides the rest. The rearrangement uses TRBV7-3 and TRBJ1-2, with D tentatively TRBD1 (5 bases). Germline V lookup: CDR1 SGHTA, CDR2 FQGTGA. The CDR3 is 14 residues long. The CDR3 is CASSPSGGTYDYTF. CDR3 bases read: TGTGCCAGCAGCCCAAGCGGGGGGACCTACGAC.

This clone was seen at least ten times. The CDR3 goes on 3 residues after the read ends, and that part is filled in from the germline J gene. This chain links TRBV18 with TRBJ1-4; D is possibly TRBD1 (6 bases). Trimming cost V 2 bases and J 8 bases, with 15 bases left between them. Germline V gene lookup returns CDR1 KGHSH and CDR2 LQKENI. The CDR3 contains 15 residues. The CDR3: CASSPGAGAREKLFF. Partial CDR3 DNA: TGTGCCAGCTCACCAGGTGCGGGGGCGCGCGAAAAA. Full variable domain (rest looked up from reference TRBV18 and TRBJ1-4): NAGVMQNPRHLVRRRGQEARLRCSPMKGHSHVYWYRQLPEEGLKFMVYLQKENIIDESGMPKERFSAEFPKEGPSILRIQQVVRGDSAAYFCASSPGAGAREKLFFGSGTQLSVL.

This clone was recorded at least ten times. The missing CDR3 end, 3 residues past where the read stops, is filled in from the germline J gene. This chain joins TRBV28 and TRBJ1-2; tentatively, D is TRBD1 (5 bases). The CDR3 has 15 residues. CDR1 is MDHEN, CDR2 SYDVKM, per germline. The V gene lost 4 bases and the J gene lost 2 bases, with 14 bases spanning the gap. CDR3: CASSSYYRSNYGYTF. CDR3 DNA, as far as it was read: TGTGCCAGCAGTTCCTATTACAGGAGCAACTATGGC.

This clone was seen ten or more times. Read data end 3 residues before the CDR3 end; the end is taken from the germline J gene. V usage is TRBV5-1 and J usage is TRBJ1-6, with 8 positions matching TRBD1. J gave up 6 bases and V 0 bases, and 2 bases lay outside the gene matches. This CDR3 is 15 amino acids long. The germline V gene encodes CDR1 SGHRS and CDR2 YFSETQ. The CDR3 here is CASSLGTGPNSPLHF. CDR3 DNA, as far as it was read: TGCGCCAGCAGCTTGGGGACAGGGCCTAATTCACCC.

This clone was detected many times. The read falls 3 residues short of the CDR3 end, and the missing part is taken from the germline J gene. This chain joins TRBV19 and TRBJ2-2, with D possibly TRBD2 on 7 matching bases. This CDR3 contains 16 residues. The V gene's germline CDR1 is LNHDA and CDR2 SQIVND (reference sequence). Trimming pared 8 bases from V and 3 bases from J, leaving 19 bases between. The CDR3 loop reads CASLRGGPEDTGELFF. The DNA read from the CDR3 is TGTGCCAGTCTGAGGGGGGGTCCCGAAGACACCGGGGAG.

This clone was observed a handful of times. The CDR3 reads CASSDSTGSSGGADEQFF. The sequenced CDR3 bases are TGTGCCAGCAGTGACTCGACGGGTTCTAGCGGGGGGGCCGATGAG. The chain recombines TRBV6-4 with TRBJ2-1, with 12 bases fitting TRBD2. The read stops 3 residues short of the end of the CDR3; the missing end is completed from the germline J gene. The CDR3 covers 18 residues. In germline, CDR1 is MRHNA, CDR2 SNTAGT. The V segment lost 0 bases and the J segment 8 bases; nucleotides outside the gene matches: 11.

This clone has ten or more counts. The CDR3 end is not reached by the read, which stops 3 residues before it; the germline J gene fills it in. The J gene is TRBJ2-3, the V gene TRBV14; 8 bases line up with TRBD1. Per germline, CDR1 SGHDN and CDR2 FVKESK. The CDR3 sequence is 14 residues long. Trimming cost V 6 bases and J 8 bases; bases outside gene matches: 10. The CDR3 DNA, read in part, is TGTGCCAGCAGTCCAGGGGGCGCAAGGGGTACG. As protein: CASSPGGARGT. The CDR3, in full, reads CASSPGGARGTQYF.

Ten or more counts support this clone. With the read ending 3 residues before the CDR3 end, the germline J gene is used to fill in that end. The gene calls are TRBV29-1 and TRBJ1-6; D not resolved. Trimming shortened V by 3 bases and J by 9 bases, and 12 bases separated the two germline ends. The V gene's germline CDR1 is SQVTM and CDR2 ANQGSEA. CDR3 length equals 13 residues. The DNA read from the CDR3 is TGCAGCGTTGAGTCTACAGCTGGTTCACCC. Protein sequence: CSVESTAGSP. The entire CDR3 reads CSVESTAGSPLHF.

This clone was detected only a few times. The sequenced CDR3 bases are TGTGCCAGCAGCCCCGGACAGGGGAACTCCTACGAG. Amino acids: CASSPGQGNSYE. The complete CDR3 sequence is CASSPGQGNSYEQYF. The chain has TRBV5-5 and TRBJ2-7; 9 nucleotides agree with TRBD1. With the read ending 3 residues before the CDR3 end, the germline J gene is used to fill in that end. Per germline, CDR1 SGHKS and CDR2 YYEKEE (reference sequence). The CDR3 extends over 15 amino acids. V trimming: 4 bases; J trimming: 0 bases; junction bases outside the gene matches: 5.

In regard to this clone: The CDR3 is cut off 3 residues early in the read; its end comes from the germline J gene. The V gene is TRBV7-3, the J gene TRBJ2-2; a possible D gene is TRBD1 (5 bases). The CDR3 is 15 residues long. Germline CDR1 reads SGHTA; CDR2 reads FQGTGA. The CDR3 spells CASSLGRTPNSPLFF. The covered CDR3 bases are TGTGCCAGCAGCTTAGGACGGACACCGAATTCACCG.

This clone has at least ten counts. The sequence runs out 3 residues before the end of the CDR3; the remainder is reconstructed from the germline J gene. This chain uses TRBV4-1 with TRBJ2-5; 8 bases agree with TRBD1. Germline assignment: CDR1 MGHRA and CDR2 YSYEKL. This CDR3 is built from 14 residues. J gave up 3 bases and V 2 bases, and 2 bases lay outside the gene matches. Here the CDR3 reads CASSQPTGEETQYF. Incomplete CDR3 DNA: TGCGCCAGCAGCCAACCGACAGGGGAAGAGACC.

This clone was found many times. The read ends 3 residues shy of where the CDR3 ends; the end is completed using the germline J gene. This rearrangement joins TRBV6-2 or TRBV6-3 to TRBJ1-1, with 9 bases identical to TRBD1. The CDR3 is 14 residues long. Germline CDR1 is MNHEY and CDR2 is SVGEGT. J gave up 3 bases and V 9 bases, and 8 bases lay outside the gene matches. This CDR3 reads CASQTGGRDTEAFF. The CDR3 bases that were read are TGTGCCAGTCAAACAGGGGGCCGGGACACTGAA.

This clone was detected only a few times. The sequenced fragment ends 3 residues before the CDR3 boundary, so the rest is inferred from the germline J gene. This chain uses TRBV13 with TRBJ1-1; tentative D call: TRBD1 (5 bases). V dropped 5 bases and J dropped 3 bases, with 22 bases sitting between them. The CDR3 loop spans 17 amino acids. CDR1 PRHDT and CDR2 FYEKMQ come from the germline V gene (reference sequence). The chain's CDR3 is CASSGVEGWLKDTEAFF. Incomplete CDR3 DNA: TGTGCCAGCAGCGGGGTGGAGGGGTGGTTGAAGGACACTGAA.